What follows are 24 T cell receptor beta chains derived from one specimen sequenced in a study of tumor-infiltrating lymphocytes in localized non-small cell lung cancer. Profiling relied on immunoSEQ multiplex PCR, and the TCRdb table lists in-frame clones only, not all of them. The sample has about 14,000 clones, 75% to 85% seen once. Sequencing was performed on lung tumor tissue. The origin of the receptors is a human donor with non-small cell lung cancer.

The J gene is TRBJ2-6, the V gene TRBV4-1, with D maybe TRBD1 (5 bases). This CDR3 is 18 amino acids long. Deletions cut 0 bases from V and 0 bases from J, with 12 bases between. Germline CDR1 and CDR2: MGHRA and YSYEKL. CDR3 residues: CASSQDAGPTSGANVLTF. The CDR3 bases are TGCGCCAGCAGCCAAGATGCAGGGCCGACCTCTGGGGCCAACGTCCTGACTTTC.

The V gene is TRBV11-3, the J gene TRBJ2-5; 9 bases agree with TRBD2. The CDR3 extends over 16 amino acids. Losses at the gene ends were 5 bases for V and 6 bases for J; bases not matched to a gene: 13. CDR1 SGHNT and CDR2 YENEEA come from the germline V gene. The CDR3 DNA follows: TGTGCCAGCAGCCCGGGGAGTAGCGGGAGTTCGAAGACCCAGTACTTC. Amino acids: CASSPGSSGSSKTQYF. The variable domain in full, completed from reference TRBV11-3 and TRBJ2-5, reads EAGVVQSPRYKIIEKKQPVAFWCNPISGHNTLYWYLQNLGQGPELLIRYENEEAVDDSQLPKDRFSAERLKGVDSTLKIQPAELGDSAVYLCASSPGSSGSSKTQYFGPGTRLLVL.

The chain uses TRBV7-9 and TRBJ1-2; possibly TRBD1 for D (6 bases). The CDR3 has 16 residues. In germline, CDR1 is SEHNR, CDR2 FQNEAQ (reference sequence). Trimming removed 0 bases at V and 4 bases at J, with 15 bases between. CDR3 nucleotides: TGTGCCAGCAGCTTAGCGTACGACAGGCTTTCCTATGGCTACACCTTC. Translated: CASSLAYDRLSYGYTF.

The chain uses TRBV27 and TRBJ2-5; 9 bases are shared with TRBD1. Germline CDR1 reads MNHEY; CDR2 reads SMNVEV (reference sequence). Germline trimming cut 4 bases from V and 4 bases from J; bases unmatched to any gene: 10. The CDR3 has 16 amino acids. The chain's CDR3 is CASSWDAQGARETQYF. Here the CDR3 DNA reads TGTGCCAGCAGTTGGGATGCACAGGGGGCGAGAGAGACCCAGTACTTC.

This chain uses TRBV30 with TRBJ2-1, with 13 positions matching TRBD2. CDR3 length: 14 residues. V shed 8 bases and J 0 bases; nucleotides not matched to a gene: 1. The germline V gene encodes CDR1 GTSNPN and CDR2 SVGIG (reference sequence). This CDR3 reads CAGTSGNSYNEQFF. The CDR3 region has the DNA TGTGCCGGGACTAGCGGGAACTCCTACAATGAGCAGTTCTTC. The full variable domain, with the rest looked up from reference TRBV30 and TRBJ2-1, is SQTIHQWPATLVQPVGSPLSLECTVEGTSNPNLYWYRQAAGRGLQLLFYSVGIGQISSEVPQNLSASRPQDRQFILSSKKLLLSDSGFYLCAGTSGNSYNEQFFGPGTRLTVL.

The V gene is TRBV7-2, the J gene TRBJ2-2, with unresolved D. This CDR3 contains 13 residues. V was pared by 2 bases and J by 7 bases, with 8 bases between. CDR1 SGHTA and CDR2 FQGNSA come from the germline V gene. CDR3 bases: TGTGCCAGCAGCTTATATCAAGGCGGGGAGCTGTTTTTT. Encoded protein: CASSLYQGGELFF.

CDR3 coding DNA: TGCAGCGCTGGACCAAATGGCTACACCTTC. As protein: CSAGPNGYTF. The chain uses TRBV29-1 and TRBJ1-2; D is uncertain. The V end was cut by 7 bases, the J end by 6 bases, with 9 bases between. Germline values: CDR1 SQVTM, CDR2 ANQGSEA. The CDR3 is 10 amino acids.

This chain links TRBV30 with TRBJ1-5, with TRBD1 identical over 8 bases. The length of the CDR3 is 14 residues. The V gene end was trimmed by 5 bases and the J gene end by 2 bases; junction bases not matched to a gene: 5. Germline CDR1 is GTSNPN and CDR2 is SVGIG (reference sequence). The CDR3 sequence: CAWDRGERNQPQHF. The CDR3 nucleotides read TGTGCCTGGGACAGGGGCGAACGCAATCAGCCCCAGCATTTT.

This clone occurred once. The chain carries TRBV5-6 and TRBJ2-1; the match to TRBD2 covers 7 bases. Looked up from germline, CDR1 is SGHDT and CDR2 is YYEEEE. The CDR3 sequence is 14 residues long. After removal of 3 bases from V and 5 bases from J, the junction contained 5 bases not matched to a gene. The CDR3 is CASSSWTRDNEQFF. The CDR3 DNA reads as TGTGCCAGCAGCTCCTGGACTAGGGACAATGAGCAGTTCTTC. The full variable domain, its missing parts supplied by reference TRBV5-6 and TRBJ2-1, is DAGVTQSPTHLIKTRGQQVTLRCSPKSGHDTVSWYQQALGQGPQFIFQYYEEEERQRGNFPDRFSGHQFPNYSSELNVNALLLGDSALYLCASSSWTRDNEQFFGPGTRLTVL.

CDR3 nucleotides: TGCGCCAGCAGCCAAGACTGGCAGTACAATGAGCAGTTCTTC. Protein product: CASSQDWQYNEQFF. The V and J genes are TRBV4-3 and TRBJ2-1; D gene uncertain. From germline, CDR1 is LGHNA and CDR2 YSLEER. The CDR3 covers 14 residues. V shed 0 bases and J shed 4 bases, with 7 bases lying between them.

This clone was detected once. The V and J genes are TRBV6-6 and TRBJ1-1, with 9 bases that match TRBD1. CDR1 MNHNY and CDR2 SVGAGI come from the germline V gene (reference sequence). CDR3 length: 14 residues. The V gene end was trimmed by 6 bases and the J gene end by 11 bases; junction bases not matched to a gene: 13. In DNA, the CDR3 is TGTGCCAGCAGCCAGAACCGGGATACAGGGGGCGCTTTCTTT. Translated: CASSQNRDTGGAFF.

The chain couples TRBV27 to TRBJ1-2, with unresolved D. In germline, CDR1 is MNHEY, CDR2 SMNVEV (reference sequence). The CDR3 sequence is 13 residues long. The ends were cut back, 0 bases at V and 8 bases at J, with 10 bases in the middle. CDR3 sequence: CASSLSRMQGYTF. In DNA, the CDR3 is TGTGCCAGCAGTTTATCCCGGATGCAAGGCTACACCTTC.

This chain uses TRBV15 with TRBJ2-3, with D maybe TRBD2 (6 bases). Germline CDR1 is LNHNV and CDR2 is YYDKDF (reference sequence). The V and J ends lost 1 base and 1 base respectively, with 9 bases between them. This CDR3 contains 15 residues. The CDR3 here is CATSRGTTRTDTQYF. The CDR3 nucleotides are TGTGCCACCAGCAGAGGGACTACCCGCACAGATACGCAGTATTTT.

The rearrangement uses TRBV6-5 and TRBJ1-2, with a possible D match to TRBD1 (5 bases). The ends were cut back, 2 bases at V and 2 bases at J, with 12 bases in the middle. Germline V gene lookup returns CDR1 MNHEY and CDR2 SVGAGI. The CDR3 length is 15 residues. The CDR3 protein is CASSYETRGNYGYTF. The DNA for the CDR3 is TGTGCCAGCAGTTACGAGACCCGGGGGAACTATGGCTACACCTTC.

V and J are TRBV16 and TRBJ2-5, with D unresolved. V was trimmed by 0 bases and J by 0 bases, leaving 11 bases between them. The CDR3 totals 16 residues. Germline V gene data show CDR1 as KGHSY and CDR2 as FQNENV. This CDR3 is CASSQSSWFDQETQYF. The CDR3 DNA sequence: TGTGCCAGCAGCCAATCGTCCTGGTTCGACCAAGAGACCCAGTACTTC.

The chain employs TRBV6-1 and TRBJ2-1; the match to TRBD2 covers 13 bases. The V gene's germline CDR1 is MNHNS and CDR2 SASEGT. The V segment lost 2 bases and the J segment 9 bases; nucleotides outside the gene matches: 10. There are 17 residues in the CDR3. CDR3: CASSEIRTSGRGGEQFF. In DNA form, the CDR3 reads TGTGCCAGCAGTGAAATTAGGACTAGCGGGAGAGGGGGTGAGCAGTTCTTC.

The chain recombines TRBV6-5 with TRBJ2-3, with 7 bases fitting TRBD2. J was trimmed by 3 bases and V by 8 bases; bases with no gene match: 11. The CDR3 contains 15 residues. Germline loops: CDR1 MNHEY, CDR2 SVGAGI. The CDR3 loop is CASWMGEGRTDTQYF. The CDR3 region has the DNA TGTGCCAGCTGGATGGGGGAGGGTCGTACAGATACGCAGTATTTT.

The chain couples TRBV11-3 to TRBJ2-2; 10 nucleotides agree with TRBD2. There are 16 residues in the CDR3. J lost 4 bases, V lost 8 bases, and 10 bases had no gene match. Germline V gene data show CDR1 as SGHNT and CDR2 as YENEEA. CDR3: CASVGVLAGVTGELFF. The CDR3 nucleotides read TGTGCCAGCGTGGGGGTGCTAGCGGGAGTCACCGGGGAGCTGTTTTTT.

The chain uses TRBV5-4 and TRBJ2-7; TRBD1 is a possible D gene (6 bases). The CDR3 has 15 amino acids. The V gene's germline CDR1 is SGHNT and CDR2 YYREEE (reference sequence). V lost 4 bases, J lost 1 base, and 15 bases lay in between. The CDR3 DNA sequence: TGTGCCAGCAGCCCCTCCGGGACAAGATCCTACGAGCAGTACTTC. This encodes CASSPSGTRSYEQYF.

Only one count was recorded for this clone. CDR3 bases: TGTGCCAGCAGCCTAACCGGAAACACCATATATTTT. Protein: CASSLTGNTIYF. This chain uses TRBV11-3 with TRBJ1-3; D is ambiguous. Between the trimmed V and J ends, which lost 5 bases and 4 bases, there was a span of 6 bases. The length of the CDR3 is 12 residues. In germline, CDR1 is SGHNT, CDR2 YENEEA.

For the CDR3, the DNA is TGTGCCTGGAGGCACGTAGCGGCTAGGAACAATGAGCAGTTCTTC. This translates into CAWRHVAARNNEQFF. V usage is TRBV30 and J usage is TRBJ2-1; D perhaps matches TRBD2 (6 bases). The CDR3 runs 15 residues. The germline V and J ends were trimmed by 3 bases and 5 bases, with 17 bases remaining between them. Germline V gene lookup returns CDR1 GTSNPN and CDR2 SVGIG (reference sequence).

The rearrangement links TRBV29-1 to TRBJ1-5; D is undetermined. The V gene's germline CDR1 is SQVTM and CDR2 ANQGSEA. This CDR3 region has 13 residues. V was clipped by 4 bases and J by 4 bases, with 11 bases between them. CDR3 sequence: CSVGPAGNQPQHF. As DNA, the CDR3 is TGCAGCGTTGGGCCCGCGGGTAATCAGCCCCAGCATTTT.

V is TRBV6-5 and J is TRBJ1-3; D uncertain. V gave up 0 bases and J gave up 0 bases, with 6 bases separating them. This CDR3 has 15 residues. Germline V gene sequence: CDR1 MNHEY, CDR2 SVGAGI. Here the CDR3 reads CASSYSISSGNTIYF. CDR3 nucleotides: TGTGCCAGCAGTTACTCGATATCCTCTGGAAACACCATATATTTT.

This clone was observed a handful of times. This CDR3 is CASSFWSFEQFF. The CDR3 DNA is TGTGCCAGCAGCTTTTGGTCATTTGAGCAGTTCTTC. V usage is TRBV7-2 and J usage is TRBJ2-1; D not certain. The CDR3 sequence is 12 residues long. CDR1 is SGHTA, CDR2 FQGNSA, per germline. Between the trimmed V and J ends, which lost 3 bases and 9 bases, there was a span of 9 bases.